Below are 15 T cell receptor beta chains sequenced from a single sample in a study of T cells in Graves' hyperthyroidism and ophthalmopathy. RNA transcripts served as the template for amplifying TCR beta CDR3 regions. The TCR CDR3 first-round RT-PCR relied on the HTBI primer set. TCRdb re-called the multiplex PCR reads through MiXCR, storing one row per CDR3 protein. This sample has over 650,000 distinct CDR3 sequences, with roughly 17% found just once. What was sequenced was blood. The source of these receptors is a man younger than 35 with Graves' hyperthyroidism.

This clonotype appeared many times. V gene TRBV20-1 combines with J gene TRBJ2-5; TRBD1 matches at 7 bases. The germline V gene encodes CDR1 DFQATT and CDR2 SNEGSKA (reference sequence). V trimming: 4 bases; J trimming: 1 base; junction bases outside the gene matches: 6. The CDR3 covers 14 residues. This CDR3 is CSAMTRDSQETQYF. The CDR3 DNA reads TGCAGTGCTATGACCCGGGACAGCCAAGAGACCCAGTACTTC.

The CDR3 protein is CASSYHRGYNTEAFF. The CDR3 region has the DNA TGTGCCAGCAGTTACCACAGGGGATATAACACTGAAGCTTTCTTT. This chain joins TRBV7-9 and TRBJ1-1; 7 nucleotides agree with TRBD1. This CDR3 has 15 residues. The junction had 9 bases not matched to a gene; V was cut back by 6 bases and J by 2 bases. The germline gives CDR1 SEHNR, CDR2 FQNEAQ (reference sequence).

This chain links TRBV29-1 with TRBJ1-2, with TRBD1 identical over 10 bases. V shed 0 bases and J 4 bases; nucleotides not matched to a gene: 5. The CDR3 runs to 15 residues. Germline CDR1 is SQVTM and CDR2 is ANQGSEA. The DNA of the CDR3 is TGCAGCGTTGAAGATCTAAGGACAGGGGGCTATGGCTACACCTTC. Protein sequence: CSVEDLRTGGYGYTF.

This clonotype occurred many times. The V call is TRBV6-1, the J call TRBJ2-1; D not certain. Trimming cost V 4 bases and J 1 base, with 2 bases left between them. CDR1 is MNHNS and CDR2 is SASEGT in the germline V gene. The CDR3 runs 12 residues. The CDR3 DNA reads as TGTGCCAGCAGTGGTTCCTACAATGAGCAGTTCTTC. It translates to CASSGSYNEQFF.

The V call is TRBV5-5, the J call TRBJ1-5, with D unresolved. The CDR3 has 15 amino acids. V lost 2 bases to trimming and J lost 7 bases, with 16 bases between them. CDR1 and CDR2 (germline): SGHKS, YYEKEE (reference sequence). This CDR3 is CASSFGIGYEQPQHF. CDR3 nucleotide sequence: TGTGCCAGCAGCTTTGGTATAGGCTATGAACAGCCCCAGCATTTT.

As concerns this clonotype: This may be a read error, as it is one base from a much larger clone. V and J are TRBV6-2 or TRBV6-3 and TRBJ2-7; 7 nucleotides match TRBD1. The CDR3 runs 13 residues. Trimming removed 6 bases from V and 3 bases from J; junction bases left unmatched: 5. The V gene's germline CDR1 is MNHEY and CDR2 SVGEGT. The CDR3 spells CASRTGQSYEQYF. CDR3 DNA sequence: TGTGCCAGCAGGACGGGACAGAGCTACGAGCAGTACTTC.

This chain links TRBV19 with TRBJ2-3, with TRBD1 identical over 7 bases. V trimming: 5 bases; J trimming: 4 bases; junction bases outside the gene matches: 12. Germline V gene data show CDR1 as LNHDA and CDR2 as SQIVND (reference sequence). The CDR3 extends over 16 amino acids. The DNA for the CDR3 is TGTGCCAGTAGTCACACCGGGACAGTGATAGCAGATACGCAGTATTTT. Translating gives CASSHTGTVIADTQYF.

The CDR3 protein is CASSQDSLAGIPYNEQFF. The CDR3 nucleotides read TGCGCCAGCAGCCAAGATTCATTAGCGGGCATCCCATACAATGAGCAGTTCTTC. The chain combines TRBV4-1 with TRBJ2-1, with 7 bases matching TRBD2. This CDR3 comprises 18 residues. V trimming: 0 bases; J trimming: 4 bases; junction bases outside the gene matches: 12. Germline V gives CDR1 MGHRA, CDR2 YSYEKL.

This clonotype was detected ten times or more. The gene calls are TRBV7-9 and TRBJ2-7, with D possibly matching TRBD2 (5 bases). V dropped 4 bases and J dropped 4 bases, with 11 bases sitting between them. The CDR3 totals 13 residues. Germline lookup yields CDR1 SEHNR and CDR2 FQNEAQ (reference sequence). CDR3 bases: TGTGCCAGCAGCTCCCCGGGGTGGTACGAGCAGTACTTC. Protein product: CASSSPGWYEQYF.

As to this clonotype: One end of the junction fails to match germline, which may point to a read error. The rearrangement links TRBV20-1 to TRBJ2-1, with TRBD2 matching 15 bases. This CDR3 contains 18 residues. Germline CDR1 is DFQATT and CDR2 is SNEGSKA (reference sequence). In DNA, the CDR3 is TGCAGTACTAGAGCATCGGGACTAGCGGGGGGTTCCTACAATGAGCAGTTCTTC. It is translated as CSTRASGLAGGSYNEQFF.

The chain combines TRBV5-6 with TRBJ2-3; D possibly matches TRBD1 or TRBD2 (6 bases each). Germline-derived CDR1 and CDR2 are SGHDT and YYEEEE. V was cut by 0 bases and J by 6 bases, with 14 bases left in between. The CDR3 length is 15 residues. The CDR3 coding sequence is TGTGCCAGCAGCTTGGACAGAGGGGGGCACGATACGCAGTATTTT. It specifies CASSLDRGGHDTQYF. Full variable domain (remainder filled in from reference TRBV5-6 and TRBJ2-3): DAGVTQSPTHLIKTRGQQVTLRCSPKSGHDTVSWYQQALGQGPQFIFQYYEEEERQRGNFPDRFSGHQFPNYSSELNVNALLLGDSALYLCASSLDRGGHDTQYFGPGTRLTVL.

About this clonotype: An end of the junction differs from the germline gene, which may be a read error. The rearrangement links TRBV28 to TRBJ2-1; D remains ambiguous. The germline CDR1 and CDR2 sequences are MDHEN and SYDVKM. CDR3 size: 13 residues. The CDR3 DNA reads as TGTGCCAGCAGACAGACGGATTACAATGAGCAGTCCTTC. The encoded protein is CASRQTDYNEQSF.

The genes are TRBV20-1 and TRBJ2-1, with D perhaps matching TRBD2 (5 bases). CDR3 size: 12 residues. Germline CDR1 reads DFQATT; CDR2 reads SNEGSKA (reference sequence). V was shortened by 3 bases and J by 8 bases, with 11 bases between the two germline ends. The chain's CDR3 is CSASRGWDEQFF. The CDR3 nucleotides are TGCAGTGCTAGTCGGGGTTGGGATGAGCAGTTCTTC.

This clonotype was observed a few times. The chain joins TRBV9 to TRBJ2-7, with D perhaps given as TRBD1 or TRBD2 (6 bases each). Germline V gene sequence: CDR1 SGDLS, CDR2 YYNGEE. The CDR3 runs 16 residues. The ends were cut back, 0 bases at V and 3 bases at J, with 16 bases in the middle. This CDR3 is CASSVEAGGGRYEQYF. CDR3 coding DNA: TGTGCCAGCAGCGTAGAGGCCGGGGGCGGGCGCTACGAGCAGTACTTC.

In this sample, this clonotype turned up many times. The CDR3 bases are TGTGCCAGCAGTTACGGGGTTGGGGGCAGGGAGAATTCACCCCTCCACTTT. As protein: CASSYGVGGRENSPLHF. The chain couples TRBV6-5 to TRBJ1-6; D is perhaps TRBD1 (6 bases). CDR1 and CDR2 from the germline V gene are MNHEY and SVGAGI. V lost 2 bases to trimming and J lost 7 bases, with 18 bases between them. The CDR3 is 17 residues long.